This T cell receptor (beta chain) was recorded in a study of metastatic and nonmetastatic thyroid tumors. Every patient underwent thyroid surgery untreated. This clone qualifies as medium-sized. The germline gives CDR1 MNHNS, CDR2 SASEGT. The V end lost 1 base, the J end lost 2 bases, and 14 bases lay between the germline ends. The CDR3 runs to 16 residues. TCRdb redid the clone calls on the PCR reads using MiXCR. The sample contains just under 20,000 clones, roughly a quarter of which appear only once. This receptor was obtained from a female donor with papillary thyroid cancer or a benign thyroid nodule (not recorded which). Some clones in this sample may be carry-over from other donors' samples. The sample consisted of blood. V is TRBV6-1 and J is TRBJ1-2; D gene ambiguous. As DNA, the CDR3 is TGTGCCAGCAGTGAAGATCCGGGTTGGTCCAACTATGGCTACACCTTC. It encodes CASSEDPGWSNYGYTF.